This T cell receptor (beta chain) was profiled in a study of T-cell reconstitution after alpha-beta-depleted transplantation in children. The TCRbeta library was prepared with unique molecular identifiers. TCRdb passed the PCR reads through MiXCR, listing each CDR3 protein once. The repertoire holds over 400,000 distinct CDR3 sequences, with around 13% as singletons. Sequencing used PBMCs from the stem cell graft donor, obtained from the stem cell graft. This clonotype originated in a human donor who donated a stem cell graft to a child with combined immunodeficiency.

The CDR3: CASSTPSGQPATGELFF. The DNA of the CDR3 is TGTGCCAGCAGCACCCCCTCGGGGCAGCCAGCCACCGGGGAGCTGTTTTTT. The gene calls are TRBV11-2 and TRBJ2-2; D is tentatively TRBD1 or TRBD2 (5 bases each). The CDR3 sequence is 17 residues long. The germline V gene encodes CDR1 SGHAT and CDR2 FQNNGV. Trimming cost V 5 bases and J 4 bases, with 20 bases left between them. The whole variable domain, filled in from reference TRBV11-2 and TRBJ2-2, reads EAGVAQSPRYKIIEKRQSVAFWCNPISGHATLYWYQQILGQGPKLLIQFQNNGVVDDSQLPKDRFSAERLKGVDSTLKIQPAKLEDSAVYLCASSTPSGQPATGELFFGEGSRLTVL.